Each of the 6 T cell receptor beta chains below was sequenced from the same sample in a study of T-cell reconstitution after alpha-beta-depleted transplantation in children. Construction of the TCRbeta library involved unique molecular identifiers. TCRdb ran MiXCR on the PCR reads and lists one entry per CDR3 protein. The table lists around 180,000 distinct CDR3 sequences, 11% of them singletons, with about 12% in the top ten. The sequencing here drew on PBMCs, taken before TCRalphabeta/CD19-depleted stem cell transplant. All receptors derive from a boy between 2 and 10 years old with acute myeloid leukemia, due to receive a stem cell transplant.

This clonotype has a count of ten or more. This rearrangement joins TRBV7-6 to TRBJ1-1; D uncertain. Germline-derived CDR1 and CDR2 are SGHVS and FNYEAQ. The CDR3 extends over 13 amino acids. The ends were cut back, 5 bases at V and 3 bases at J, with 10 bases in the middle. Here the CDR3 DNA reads TGTGCCAGCAGCCGTCTACTGGACACTGAAGCTTTCTTT. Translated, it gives CASSRLLDTEAFF.

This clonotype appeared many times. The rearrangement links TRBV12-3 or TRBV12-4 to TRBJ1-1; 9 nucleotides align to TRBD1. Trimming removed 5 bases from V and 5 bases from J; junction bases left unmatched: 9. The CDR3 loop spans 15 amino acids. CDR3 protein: CASSPTTGGLTEAFF. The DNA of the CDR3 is TGTGCCAGCAGTCCGACGACAGGGGGACTGACTGAAGCTTTCTTT.

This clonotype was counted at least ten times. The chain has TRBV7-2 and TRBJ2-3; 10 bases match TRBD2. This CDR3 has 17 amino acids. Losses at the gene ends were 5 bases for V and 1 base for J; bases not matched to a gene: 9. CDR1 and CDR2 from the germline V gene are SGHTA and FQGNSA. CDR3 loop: CASSPTPGTSGTDTQYF. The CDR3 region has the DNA TGTGCCAGCAGCCCGACTCCCGGGACTAGCGGCACAGATACGCAGTATTTT.

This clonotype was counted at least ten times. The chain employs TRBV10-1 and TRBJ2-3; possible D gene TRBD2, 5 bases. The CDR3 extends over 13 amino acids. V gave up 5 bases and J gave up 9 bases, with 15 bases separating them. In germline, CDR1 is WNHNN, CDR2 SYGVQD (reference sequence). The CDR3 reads CASSPPATNTQYF. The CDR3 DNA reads TGCGCCAGCAGTCCCCCAGCGACTAACACGCAGTATTTT.

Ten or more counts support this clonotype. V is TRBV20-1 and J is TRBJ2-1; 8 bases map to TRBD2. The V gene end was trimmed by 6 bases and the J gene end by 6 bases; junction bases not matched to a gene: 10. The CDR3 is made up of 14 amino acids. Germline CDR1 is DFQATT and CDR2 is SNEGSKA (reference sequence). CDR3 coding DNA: TGCAGTGCGACAGCGGGAGAGACGTGCAATGAGCAGTTCTTC. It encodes CSATAGETCNEQFF.

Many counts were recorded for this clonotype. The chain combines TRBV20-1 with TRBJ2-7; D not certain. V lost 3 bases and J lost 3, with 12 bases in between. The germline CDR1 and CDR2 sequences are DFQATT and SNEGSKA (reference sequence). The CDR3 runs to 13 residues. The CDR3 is CSASNDPSYEQYV. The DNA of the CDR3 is TGCAGTGCTAGTAACGACCCGAGCTACGAGCAGTACGTC.